There are many counts of the clone carrying this T cell receptor beta chain. The CDR3 sequence is 16 residues long. V shed 0 bases, J shed 4 bases, and the junction held 4 bases outside the gene matches. Per germline, CDR1 MNHEY and CDR2 SVGAGI. TCRdb re-called the RT-PCR reads through MiXCR, storing one row per CDR3 protein. The sample contains hundreds of thousands of distinct CDR3 sequences, about 8% of which appear only once. This sample stems from a study of response to subunit inactivated influenza vaccine. The sequence derives from a man in his fifties or sixties who received an inactivated influenza vaccine. V is TRBV6-5 and J is TRBJ2-1, with 9 bases matching TRBD2. The sample in question was PBMCs from blood, obtained around 25 months after vaccination. CDR3 amino acids: CASSYSTSGKYNEQFF. CDR3 DNA sequence: TGTGCCAGCAGTTACTCGACTAGCGGAAAGTACAATGAGCAGTTCTTC.